Shown below are 16 T cell receptor beta chains from a single sample sequenced in a study of blood T cell repertoires in COVID-19 (dated by TCRdb to about 2020). Library preparation employed the immunoSEQ multiplex PCR assay. This is the immuneACCESS table as TCRdb keeps it, with only in-frame sequences that have V and J called. A part of the clones is gone; compared with another copy, unresolved V genes explain less than half, and the rest is unexplained. This sample is represented by fewer than 300,000 clones; more than 70% of them were singletons. Roughly 3% of the sample goes to the ten largest clones. Input material: peripheral blood. These TCRs come from a young woman with acute or convalescent COVID-19.

This chain links TRBV7-9 with TRBJ2-7; TRBD2 agrees at 7 bases. Germline lookup yields CDR1 SEHNR and CDR2 FQNEAQ (reference sequence). The trim removed 4 bases at V and 3 bases at J, leaving 6 bases unmatched. The CDR3 extends over 14 amino acids. The CDR3 sequence is CASSSGLEFYEQYF. For the CDR3, the DNA is TGTGCCAGCAGCTCAGGACTAGAATTCTACGAGCAGTACTTC.

In its sample, this clone was seen a few times. The gene calls are TRBV6-5 and TRBJ2-1; 7 bases line up with TRBD2. V was clipped by 10 bases and J by 0 bases; unmatched bases: 9. This CDR3 has 15 residues. In germline, CDR1 is MNHEY, CDR2 SVGAGI. The CDR3 reads CATGAGRSSYNEQFF. The CDR3 nucleotides read TGTGCCACTGGGGCCGGGAGGAGCTCCTACAATGAGCAGTTCTTC.

This clone showed up just a few times. The V gene is TRBV3-1 (or the pseudogene TRBV3-2), the J gene TRBJ1-4; 10 positions agree with TRBD1. This CDR3 is 14 amino acids long. Trimming removed 5 bases from V and 8 bases from J; junction bases left unmatched: 5. From germline, CDR1 is LGHDT and CDR2 YNNKEL (reference sequence). CDR3 sequence reads: CASSSGQGQEKLFF. In DNA, the CDR3 is TGTGCCAGCAGCTCGGGACAGGGGCAAGAAAAACTGTTTTTT.

V gene TRBV6-1 combines with J gene TRBJ2-1; no reliable D call. Germline V gives CDR1 MNHNS, CDR2 SASEGT. V was clipped by 2 bases and J by 3 bases, with 17 bases between them. The CDR3 extends over 17 amino acids. CDR3 in amino acids: CASSETRQTLFYNEQFF. For the CDR3, the DNA is TGTGCCAGCAGTGAAACCCGACAAACCCTATTCTACAATGAGCAGTTCTTC.

The gene calls are TRBV6-6 and TRBJ1-1; 7 nucleotides match TRBD1. V lost 10 bases, J lost 9 bases, and 8 bases stayed unmatched. CDR3 length: 11 residues. In germline, CDR1 is MNHNY, CDR2 SVGAGI (reference sequence). Here the CDR3 DNA reads TGTGCCACCGAGAAGGGGGCTAAAGCTTTCTTT. Protein product: CATEKGAKAFF.

The gene calls are TRBV5-1 and TRBJ1-4; the D gene is possibly TRBD1 (5 bases). CDR1 and CDR2 (germline): SGHRS, YFSETQ. The CDR3 totals 15 residues. V lost 0 bases, J lost 2 bases, and 8 bases lay in between. The DNA for the CDR3 is TGCGCCAGCAGCTTGGTGGCAGGGACTAATGAAAAACTGTTTTTT. The encoded protein is CASSLVAGTNEKLFF.

The chain employs TRBV7-2 and TRBJ2-6; no firm D call. The CDR3 spans 17 residues. V was pared by 4 bases and J by 3 bases, with 16 bases between. Germline CDR1 and CDR2: SGHTA and FQGNSA. The CDR3 reads CASSSQRHSRGANVLTF. The CDR3 region has the DNA TGTGCCAGCAGCTCCCAACGACATTCTCGTGGGGCCAACGTCCTGACTTTC.

CDR3 region: CASEIPMGTDLRKDEQYF. For the CDR3, the DNA is TGCGCCAGCGAAATCCCCATGGGGACAGACCTCCGGAAGGACGAGCAGTACTTC. J is TRBJ2-7 and V is TRBV4-3, with TRBD1 matching over 7 bases. The CDR3 is made up of 18 amino acids. Trimming took 8 bases from V and 5 from J; bases not matched to a gene: 24. The V gene's germline CDR1 is LGHNA and CDR2 YSLEER.

The J gene is TRBJ2-7, the V gene TRBV5-6, with 8 bases lining up with TRBD1. V was pared by 0 bases and J by 5 bases, with 7 bases of the junction left unmatched. The CDR3 loop spans 15 amino acids. Germline CDR1 SGHDT, CDR2 YYEEEE. Written as DNA, the CDR3 is TGTGCCAGCAGCTTGGAACAGGGGGTACTCAACGAGCAGTACTTC. This translates into CASSLEQGVLNEQYF.

The gene calls are TRBV27 and TRBJ2-5; TRBD1 might be the D (7 bases). The V and J ends lost 6 bases and 2 bases respectively, with 16 bases between them. This CDR3 region has 15 residues. The germline V gene encodes CDR1 MNHEY and CDR2 SMNVEV (reference sequence). Here the CDR3 DNA reads TGTGCCAGCAGCCCGAACGCAGGGGGGCAAGAGACCCAGTACTTC. The encoded protein is CASSPNAGGQETQYF.

This chain joins TRBV6-4 and TRBJ2-2, with 10 bases that match TRBD1. Germline values: CDR1 MRHNA, CDR2 SNTAGT. This CDR3 comprises 16 residues. Trimming at V came to 2 bases and at J to 5 bases, leaving 5 bases not matched to a gene. CDR3 amino acids: CASSDGGDRGTGELFF. The CDR3 DNA reads as TGTGCCAGCAGTGACGGAGGGGACAGGGGAACCGGGGAGCTGTTTTTT.

V gene TRBV2 combines with J gene TRBJ1-4; D might be TRBD1 (6 bases). The CDR3 totals 14 residues. The V end was cut by 6 bases, the J end by 4 bases, with 12 bases between. CDR1 and CDR2 (germline): SNHLY, FYNNEI. CDR3 region: CASRQDSSNEKLFF. The CDR3, as DNA: TGTGCCAGCAGGCAGGACAGCAGTAATGAAAAACTGTTTTTT.

This clone was seen once. This chain links TRBV4-3 with TRBJ2-2, with a weak D call TRBD1 (5 bases). This CDR3 is built from 16 residues. The germline V gene has CDR1 LGHNA and CDR2 YSLEER. Trimming removed 4 bases from V and 5 bases from J, with 17 bases in between. CDR3 sequence reads: CASSLWGPGPTGELFF. In DNA, the CDR3 is TGCGCCAGCAGCCTATGGGGTCCAGGGCCAACCGGGGAGCTGTTTTTT.

The DNA of the CDR3 is TGTGCCAGCAGTCGGAGTCAGCCCCAGCATTTT. Its protein product is CASSRSQPQHF. The rearrangement joins TRBV6-6 to TRBJ1-5, with unresolved D. The CDR3 loop spans 11 amino acids. Germline CDR1 reads MNHNY; CDR2 reads SVGAGI (reference sequence). The V gene lost 5 bases and the J gene lost 6 bases, with 5 bases spanning the gap.

V usage is TRBV13 and J usage is TRBJ2-5, with TRBD2 as a possible D gene (5 bases). CDR1 is PRHDT and CDR2 is FYEKMQ in the germline V gene (reference sequence). The CDR3 has 14 amino acids. V gave up 1 base and J gave up 5 bases, with 11 bases separating them. CDR3 DNA: TGTGCCAGCAGCTTAGTGTACGGGGAGGAGACCCAGTACTTC. This encodes CASSLVYGEETQYF.

This clone occurred once. The rearrangement joins TRBV7-2 to TRBJ1-5; TRBD1 is a possible D gene (5 bases). CDR1 is SGHTA and CDR2 is FQGNSA in the germline V gene. This CDR3 comprises 13 residues. Trimming removed 7 bases from V and 7 bases from J, with 14 bases in between. CDR3 nucleotides: TGTGCCAGCACCCAGGGAACTGGACAGCCCCAGCATTTT. Translation gives CASTQGTGQPQHF.